This TCR beta chain was sequenced during a study of beta chain features in type 1 diabetes. CDR3 length: 17 amino acids. J was trimmed by 1 base and V by 2 bases; bases with no gene match: 10. CDR1 is SGHTA, CDR2 FQGNSA, per germline. All of the isolated RNA was reverse transcribed, so expressed TCRB transcripts were sequenced. Profiled with immunoSEQ multiplex PCR; TCRdb holds only in-frame clones, not every one. The data contain almost 350,000 clones, roughly 8% of them singletons. Once sorted, every population was more than 98% pure. This clone was counted a few times. The specimen was central memory CD4+ T cells from blood. The rearrangement uses TRBV7-2 and TRBJ2-5; the match to TRBD2 covers 7 bases. The receptor comes from a woman aged 18-30 years in good health. The CDR3 nucleotides are TGTGCCAGCAGCTTATATCAGTTGCGGGAGAGCCAAGAGACCCAGTACTTC. This encodes CASSLYQLRESQETQYF.